The clone carrying this T cell receptor (beta chain) was counted ten times or more. It was with unique molecular identifiers that the TCRbeta library was prepared. One entry per CDR3 protein results from TCRdb running MiXCR on the PCR reads. The top ten clones hold about 25% of a sample with roughly 300,000 distinct CDR3 sequences, more than 9% of them seen once. The source of the sample is a study of T-cell reconstitution after alpha-beta-depleted transplantation in children. Germline V gene lookup returns CDR1 SGHVS and CDR2 FNYEAQ. Trimming shortened V by 0 bases and J by 6 bases, and 12 bases separated the two germline ends. The CDR3 is made up of 16 amino acids.

The TCR comes from a male patient between 2 and 9 years old who had a stem cell transplant for chronic granulomatous disease, so the T cells may come from the graft donor. This specimen was peripheral blood, taken 180 days after TCRalphabeta/CD19-depleted stem cell transplant. The chain couples TRBV7-6 to TRBJ1-6; no clear D. Here the CDR3 DNA reads TGTGCCAGCAGCTTAGCGACGAGAGCCGCTAATTCACCCCTCCACTTT. Translation gives CASSLATRAANSPLHF.